This T cell receptor (beta chain) stems from a study of response to subunit inactivated influenza vaccine. This CDR3 is 17 amino acids long. CDR1 and CDR2 (germline): MNHNS, SASEGT. The junction had 11 bases not matched to a gene; V was cut back by 6 bases and J by 0 bases. This clonotype was seen more than once but under ten times. What it recognizes is unknown. General observations from the study: The study's authors posited that every seasonal influenza vaccination enlists few new T cells.

One entry per CDR3 protein, called by TCRdb with MiXCR from the RT-PCR reads. The repertoire consists of about 160,000 distinct CDR3 sequences, with roughly a tenth occurring once and the leading ten covering 9.5% to 15%. The sequenced sample was non-naive T cells sorted from PBMCs, obtained 45 days after vaccination. This TCR came from a man in his forties or fifties who received an inactivated influenza vaccine. The genes are TRBV6-1 and TRBJ2-5; 9 bases line up with TRBD1. This chain's CDR3 is CASSPGQGWAYQETQYF. The CDR3, as DNA: TGTGCCAGCAGCCCGGGACAGGGATGGGCCTACCAAGAGACCCAGTACTTC.